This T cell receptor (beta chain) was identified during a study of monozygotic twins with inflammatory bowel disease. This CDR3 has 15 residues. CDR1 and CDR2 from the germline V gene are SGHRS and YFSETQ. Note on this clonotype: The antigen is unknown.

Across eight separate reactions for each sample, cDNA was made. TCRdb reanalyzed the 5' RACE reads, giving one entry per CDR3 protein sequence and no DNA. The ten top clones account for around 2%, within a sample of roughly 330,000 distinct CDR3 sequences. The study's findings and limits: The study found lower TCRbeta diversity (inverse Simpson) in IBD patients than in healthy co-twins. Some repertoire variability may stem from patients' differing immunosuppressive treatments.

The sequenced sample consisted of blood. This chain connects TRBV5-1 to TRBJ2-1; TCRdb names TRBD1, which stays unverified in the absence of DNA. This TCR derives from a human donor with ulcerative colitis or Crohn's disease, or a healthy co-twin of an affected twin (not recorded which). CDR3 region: CASSLGDISYNEQFF. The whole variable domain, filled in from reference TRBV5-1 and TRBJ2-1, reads KAGVTQTPRYLIKTRGQQVTLSCSPISGHRSVSWYQQTPGQGLQFLFEYFSETQRNKGNFPGRFSGRQFSNSRSEMNVSTLELGDSALYLCASSLGDISYNEQFFGPGTRLTVL.